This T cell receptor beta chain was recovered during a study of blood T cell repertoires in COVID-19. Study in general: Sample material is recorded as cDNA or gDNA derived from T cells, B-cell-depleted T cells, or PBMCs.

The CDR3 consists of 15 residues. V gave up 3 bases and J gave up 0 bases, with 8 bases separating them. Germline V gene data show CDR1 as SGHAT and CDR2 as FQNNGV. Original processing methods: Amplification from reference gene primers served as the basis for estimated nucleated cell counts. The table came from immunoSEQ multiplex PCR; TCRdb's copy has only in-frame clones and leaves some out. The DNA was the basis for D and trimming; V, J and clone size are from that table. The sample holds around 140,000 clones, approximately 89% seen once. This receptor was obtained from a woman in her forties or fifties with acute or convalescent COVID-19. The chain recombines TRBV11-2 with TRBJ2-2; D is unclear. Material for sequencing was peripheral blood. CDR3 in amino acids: CASSFLTTNTGELFF. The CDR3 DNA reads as TGTGCCAGCAGCTTTCTAACCACGAACACCGGGGAGCTGTTTTTT.